This is a list of T cell receptor beta chains from one sample in a study of cytomegalovirus exposure and HLA in healthy donors. Measured with immunoSEQ multiplex PCR; TCRdb has only the in-frame clones, and not every one. The sample has some 200,000 clones; approximately 85% are singletons. Material for sequencing was PBMCs. These receptors were collected from a woman aged 18 to 35 in good health and CMV-seronegative. Each CDR3 is given with its conserved first and last residue. A D gene is named only where the DNA matches it firmly. Size values are once, few and many counts, or a class for expanded clones, and some rows have none.

j_gene	len	d_gene	v_gene	abundance	CDR3aa	CDR3nt
TRBJ2-5	15	-	TRBV6-5	-	CASSHELVQGETQYF	TGTGCCAGCAGTCATGAACTGGTTCAGGGAGAGACCCAGTACTTC
TRBJ2-5	17	-	TRBV15	-	CATSREANGRGQETQYF	TGTGCCACCAGCAGAGAAGCTAACGGCCGGGGCCAAGAGACCCAGTACTTC
TRBJ2-7	17	TRBD2	TRBV5-1	once	CASSPRTSGLFYYEQYF	TGCGCCAGCAGCCCGAGGACTAGCGGGCTATTCTACTACGAGCAGTACTTC
TRBJ2-7	12	TRBD1	TRBV10-3	-	CAISTGGYEQYF	TGTGCCATCAGTACAGGGGGGTACGAGCAGTACTTC
TRBJ2-7	11	-	TRBV29-1	-	CSVEDLYEQYF	TGCAGCGTTGAAGATCTTTACGAGCAGTACTTC
TRBJ2-3	15	-	TRBV7-2	-	CASSRDTVITDTQYF	TGTGCCAGCAGTCGGGACACCGTAATAACAGATACGCAGTATTTT
TRBJ1-5	15	-	TRBV5-6	once	CASSPGANGNQPQHF	TGTGCCAGCAGCCCAGGGGCGAACGGCAATCAGCCCCAGCATTTT
TRBJ2-7	13	TRBD1	TRBV18	once	CASSPNRDSEQYF	TGTGCCAGCTCACCAAACAGGGACAGCGAGCAGTACTTC
TRBJ2-7	11	-	TRBV27	-	CASTLSHEQYF	TGTGCCAGCACCCTTAGCCACGAGCAGTACTTC
TRBJ2-5	14	TRBD1	TRBV9	-	CASSVAYRGETQYF	TGTGCCAGCAGCGTAGCTTACAGGGGAGAGACCCAGTACTTC
TRBJ2-5	15	-	TRBV27	-	CASSLSSLVQETQYF	TGTGCCAGCAGTTTATCGAGCCTAGTCCAAGAGACCCAGTACTTC
TRBJ2-1	14	-	TRBV7-9	-	CASSSPARDNEQFF	TGTGCCAGCAGCTCCCCCGCCCGAGACAATGAGCAGTTCTTC
TRBJ2-5	17	TRBD2	TRBV5-6	-	CASSLEREENSQQTQYF	TGTGCCAGCAGCTTGGAGCGGGAGGAAAACTCGCAACAGACCCAGTACTTC
TRBJ2-1	13	-	TRBV14	once	CASSLGTYNEQFF	TGTGCCAGCAGCCTCGGGACCTACAATGAGCAGTTCTTC
TRBJ2-3	17	-	TRBV7-8	-	CASSLERQFSSTDTQYF	TGTGCCAGCAGCTTAGAGCGGCAGTTTTCTAGCACAGATACGCAGTATTTT
TRBJ2-1	13	-	TRBV13	once	CASSPWTDEWQFF	TGTGCCAGCAGCCCCTGGACTGACGAATGGCAGTTCTTC
TRBJ2-7	15	TRBD2	TRBV7-2	-	CASSPLAGDSYEQYF	TGTGCCAGCAGCCCGCTAGCGGGGGACTCCTACGAGCAGTACTTC
TRBJ2-3	13	-	TRBV19	-	CASRSGLTDTQYF	TGTGCCAGTAGAAGCGGACTTACAGATACGCAGTATTTT
TRBJ2-5	16	TRBD2	TRBV5-1	-	CASSLVPGRDWETQYF	TGCGCCAGCAGCTTGGTCCCAGGGAGGGATTGGGAGACCCAGTACTTC
TRBJ2-3	15	TRBD2	TRBV6-6	-	CASSYRTGGTDTQYF	TGTGCCAGCAGTTACCGAACGGGGGGAACAGATACGCAGTATTTT
TRBJ1-4	16	TRBD1	TRBV25-1	-	CASRGLGQGYGEKLFF	TGTGCCAGCAGGGGACTGGGACAGGGTTATGGAGAAAAACTGTTTTTT
TRBJ2-7	13	-	TRBV28	-	CASSLGLIYEQYF	TGTGCCAGCAGTTTGGGACTGATCTACGAGCAGTACTTC
TRBJ2-5	12	TRBD1	TRBV6-5	once	CASATGFGTQYF	TGTGCCAGCGCGACAGGGTTTGGGACCCAGTACTTC
TRBJ2-5	16	TRBD2	TRBV10-3	-	CAISGISGGVPETQYF	TGTGCCATCAGTGGAATAAGCGGGGGGGTCCCGGAGACCCAGTACTTC
TRBJ2-7	16	-	TRBV4-1	-	CASSQEPRQGNYEQYF	TGCGCCAGCAGCCAAGAGCCCCGACAAGGAAACTACGAGCAGTACTTC
TRBJ1-4	17	TRBD1	TRBV4-2	-	CASSQETATGLGEKLFF	TGTGCCAGCAGCCAAGAAACGGCGACAGGGTTGGGTGAAAAACTGTTTTTT
TRBJ2-7	11	-	TRBV6-1	-	CATDSSYEQYF	TGTGCCACCGACAGCTCCTACGAGCAGTACTTC
TRBJ2-1	14	-	TRBV2	once	CASSEQGIYNEQFF	TGTGCCAGCAGTGAACAGGGGATTTACAATGAGCAGTTCTTC
TRBJ1-4	15	TRBD1	TRBV5-1	-	CASRTTGGAGGKLFF	TGCGCCAGCAGGACCACAGGGGGCGCGGGGGGAAAACTGTTTTTT
TRBJ1-5	17	TRBD1	TRBV28	few	CASGAGTDNSGNQPQHF	TGTGCCAGCGGGGCCGGGACAGATAATTCAGGCAATCAGCCCCAGCATTTT
TRBJ1-2	16	-	TRBV5-1	-	CASSSGLGVQGYGYTF	TGCGCCAGCAGCTCCGGTCTGGGAGTGCAAGGGTATGGCTACACCTTC
TRBJ2-5	16	TRBD1	TRBV27	-	CASSLYTGGIQETQYF	TGTGCCAGCAGTTTATACACAGGGGGCATCCAAGAGACCCAGTACTTC
TRBJ2-2	16	TRBD1	TRBV11-2	-	CASSLVRGRGTGELFF	TGTGCCAGCAGCTTAGTGAGGGGGCGAGGCACCGGGGAGCTGTTTTTT
TRBJ2-1	14	TRBD2	TRBV6-5	-	CASAGGRTYNEQFF	TGTGCCAGCGCTGGCGGGAGAACCTACAATGAGCAGTTCTTC
TRBJ2-2	14	TRBD2	TRBV9	-	CASSVVAGGGELFF	TGTGCCAGCAGCGTAGTGGCGGGAGGAGGGGAGCTGTTTTTT
TRBJ2-7	14	-	TRBV6-5	-	CASSDTLTLYEQYF	TGTGCCAGCAGTGACACCCTGACCCTCTACGAGCAGTACTTC
TRBJ2-7	16	TRBD1	TRBV9	once	CASSVSAGTGRNEQYF	TGTGCCAGCAGCGTCTCTGCCGGGACAGGGAGAAACGAGCAGTACTTC
TRBJ2-1	17	-	TRBV9	-	CASSVGSGWGSYNEQFF	TGTGCCAGCAGCGTAGGATCGGGGTGGGGAAGCTACAATGAGCAGTTCTTC
TRBJ2-3	16	TRBD1	TRBV5-6	-	CASSRRTGGFADTQYF	TGTGCCAGCAGCCGAAGGACAGGGGGCTTCGCAGATACGCAGTATTTT
TRBJ2-5	16	-	TRBV6-5	-	CASSYSSAGGQETQYF	TGTGCCAGCAGTTACTCGTCCGCAGGGGGGCAAGAGACCCAGTACTTC